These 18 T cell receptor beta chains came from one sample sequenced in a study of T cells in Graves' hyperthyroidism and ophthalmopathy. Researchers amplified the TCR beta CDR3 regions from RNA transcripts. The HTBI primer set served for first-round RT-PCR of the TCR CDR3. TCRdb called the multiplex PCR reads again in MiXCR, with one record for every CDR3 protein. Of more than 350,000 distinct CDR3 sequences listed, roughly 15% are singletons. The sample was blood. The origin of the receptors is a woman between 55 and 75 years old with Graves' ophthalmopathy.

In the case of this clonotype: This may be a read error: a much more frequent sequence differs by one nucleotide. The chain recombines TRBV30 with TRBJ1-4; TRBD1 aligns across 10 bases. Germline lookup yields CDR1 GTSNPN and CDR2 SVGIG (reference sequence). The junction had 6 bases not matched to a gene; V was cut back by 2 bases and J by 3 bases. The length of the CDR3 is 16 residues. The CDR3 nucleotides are TGTGCCTGGAGTCCCAGACAGGGGGCGTCTAATGAAAAACTGTTTTTT. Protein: CAWSPRQGASNEKLFF.

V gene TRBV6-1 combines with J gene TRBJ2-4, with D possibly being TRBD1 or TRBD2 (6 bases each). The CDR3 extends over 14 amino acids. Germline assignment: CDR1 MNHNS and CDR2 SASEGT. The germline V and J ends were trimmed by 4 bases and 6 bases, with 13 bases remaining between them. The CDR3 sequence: CASSVGGLVNIQYF. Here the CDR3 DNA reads TGTGCCAGCAGTGTAGGGGGGCTGGTAAACATTCAGTACTTC.

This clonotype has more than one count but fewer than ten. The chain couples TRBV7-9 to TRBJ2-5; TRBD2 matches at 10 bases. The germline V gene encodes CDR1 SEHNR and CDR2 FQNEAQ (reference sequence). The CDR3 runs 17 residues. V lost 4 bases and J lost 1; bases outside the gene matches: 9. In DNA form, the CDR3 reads TGTGCCAGCAGCTCGGGACTAGCGACGGGGGTCCAAGAGACCCAGTACTTC. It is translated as CASSSGLATGVQETQYF.

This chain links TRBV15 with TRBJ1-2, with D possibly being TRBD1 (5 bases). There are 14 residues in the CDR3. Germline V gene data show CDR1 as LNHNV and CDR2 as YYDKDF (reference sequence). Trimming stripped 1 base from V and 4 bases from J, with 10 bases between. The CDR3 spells CATSRGGIGYGYTF. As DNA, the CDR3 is TGTGCCACCAGCAGAGGGGGCATAGGCTATGGCTACACCTTC.

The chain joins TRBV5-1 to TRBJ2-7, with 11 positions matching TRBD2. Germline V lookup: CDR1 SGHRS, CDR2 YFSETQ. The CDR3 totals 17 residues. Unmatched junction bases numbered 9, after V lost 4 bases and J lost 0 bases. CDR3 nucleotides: TGCGCCAGCAGCGGAGGGACTAGCGGATATAACTCCTACGAGCAGTACTTC. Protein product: CASSGGTSGYNSYEQYF.

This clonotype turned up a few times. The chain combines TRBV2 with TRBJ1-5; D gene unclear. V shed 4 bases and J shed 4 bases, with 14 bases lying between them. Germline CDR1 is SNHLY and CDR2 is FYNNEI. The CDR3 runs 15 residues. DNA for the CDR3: TGTGCCAGCAGTGGAAGCCAGATTATGAATCAGCCCCAGCATTTT. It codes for CASSGSQIMNQPQHF.

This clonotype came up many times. The CDR3 loop reads CARGGGEQYF. The CDR3 DNA sequence: TGTGCTAGGGGTGGGGGAGAGCAGTACTTC. The rearrangement joins TRBV12-5 to TRBJ2-7; D possibly uses TRBD1 or TRBD2 (5 bases each). The CDR3 totals 10 residues. Germline-derived CDR1 and CDR2 are LGHNT and FRNRAP. Trimming took 9 bases from V and 7 from J, leaving 10 bases between them.

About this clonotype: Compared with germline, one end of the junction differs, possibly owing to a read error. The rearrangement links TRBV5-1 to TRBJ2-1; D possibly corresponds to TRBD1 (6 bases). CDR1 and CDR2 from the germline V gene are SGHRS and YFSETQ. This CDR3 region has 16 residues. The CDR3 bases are TGCGCCAACAGCTTCAGGGGCGGGCCCTCCTACAATGAGCAGTTCTTC. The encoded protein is CANSFRGGPSYNEQFF.

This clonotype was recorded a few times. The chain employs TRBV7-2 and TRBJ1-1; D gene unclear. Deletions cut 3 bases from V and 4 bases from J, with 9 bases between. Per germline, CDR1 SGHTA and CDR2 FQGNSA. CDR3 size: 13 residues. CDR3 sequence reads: CASSFEGSTEAFF. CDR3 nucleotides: TGTGCCAGCAGCTTTGAGGGAAGCACTGAAGCTTTCTTT. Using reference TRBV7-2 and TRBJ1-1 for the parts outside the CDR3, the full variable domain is GAGVSQSPSNKVTEKGKDVELRCDPISGHTALYWYRQSLGQGLEFLIYFQGNSAPDKSGLPSDRFSAERTGGSVSTLTIQRTQQEDSAVYLCASSFEGSTEAFFGQGTRLTVV.

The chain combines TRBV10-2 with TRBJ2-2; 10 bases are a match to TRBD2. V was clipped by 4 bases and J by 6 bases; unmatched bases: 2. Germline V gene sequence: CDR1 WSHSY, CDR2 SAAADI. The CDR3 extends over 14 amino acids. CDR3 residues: CASSVLAGAGELFF. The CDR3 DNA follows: TGCGCCAGCAGTGTGCTAGCGGGAGCCGGGGAGCTGTTTTTT.

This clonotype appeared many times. CDR3 residues: CATGQGYEQYF. CDR3 in DNA: TGTGCCACCGGACAGGGCTACGAGCAGTACTTC. The chain couples TRBV2 to TRBJ2-7; TRBD1 matches 8 bases. The germline CDR1 and CDR2 sequences are SNHLY and FYNNEI. The CDR3 runs to 11 residues. The V segment lost 10 bases and the J segment 3 bases; nucleotides outside the gene matches: 2.

CDR3 in DNA: TGTGCCACCAGCAGAGATGCTGGGCAGCCCCAGCATTTT. Translation: CATSRDAGQPQHF. The chain combines TRBV15 with TRBJ1-5; D uncertain. With 0 bases removed from V and 7 bases from J, the gap between germline ends came to 7 bases. There are 13 residues in the CDR3. Germline V gene lookup returns CDR1 LNHNV and CDR2 YYDKDF (reference sequence).

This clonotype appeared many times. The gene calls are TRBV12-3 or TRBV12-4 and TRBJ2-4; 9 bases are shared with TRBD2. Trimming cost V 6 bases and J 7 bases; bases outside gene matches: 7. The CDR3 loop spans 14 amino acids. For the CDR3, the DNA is TGTGCCAGCAGGAGGGGACTAGCCGATAACATTCAGTACTTC. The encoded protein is CASRRGLADNIQYF.

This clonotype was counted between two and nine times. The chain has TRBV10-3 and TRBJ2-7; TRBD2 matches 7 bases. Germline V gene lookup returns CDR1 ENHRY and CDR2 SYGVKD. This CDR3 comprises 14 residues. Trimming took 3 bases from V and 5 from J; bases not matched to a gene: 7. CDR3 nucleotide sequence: TGTGCCATCAGTGACCTGGGGAGGGCGGACGAGCAGTACTTC. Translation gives CAISDLGRADEQYF.

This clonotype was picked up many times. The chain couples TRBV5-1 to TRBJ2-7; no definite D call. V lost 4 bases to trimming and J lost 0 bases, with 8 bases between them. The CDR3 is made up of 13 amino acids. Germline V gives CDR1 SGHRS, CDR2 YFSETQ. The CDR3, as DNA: TGCGCCAGCAGCACCTATAGCTCCTACGAGCAGTACTTC. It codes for CASSTYSSYEQYF.

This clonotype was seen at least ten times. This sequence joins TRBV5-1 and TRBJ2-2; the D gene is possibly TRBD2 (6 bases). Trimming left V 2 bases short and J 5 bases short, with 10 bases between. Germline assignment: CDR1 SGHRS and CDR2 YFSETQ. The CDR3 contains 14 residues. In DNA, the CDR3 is TGCGCCAGCAGCTTCGGCGGGGCAACCGGGGAGCTGTTTTTT. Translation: CASSFGGATGELFF.

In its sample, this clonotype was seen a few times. CDR3 amino acids: CSVEASGRSNEQFF. CDR3 coding DNA: TGCAGCGTTGAGGCTAGCGGGAGGTCCAATGAGCAGTTCTTC. The chain has TRBV29-1 and TRBJ2-1; 11 bases are shared with TRBD2. The CDR3 totals 14 residues. The ends lost 3 bases at V and 6 bases at J; junction bases unmatched: 4. Germline-derived CDR1 and CDR2 are SQVTM and ANQGSEA.

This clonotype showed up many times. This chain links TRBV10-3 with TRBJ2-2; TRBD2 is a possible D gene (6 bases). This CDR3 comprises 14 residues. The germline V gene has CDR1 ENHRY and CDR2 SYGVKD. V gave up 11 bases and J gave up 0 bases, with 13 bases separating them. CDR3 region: CACCGTANTGELFF. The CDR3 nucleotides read TGTGCCTGCTGCGGGACCGCGAACACCGGGGAGCTGTTTTTT.